Described below is a single TCR beta chain sequence and its context. Here immunoSEQ multiplex PCR was the method, and the copy in TCRdb shows in-frame clones only, minus some. The sample carries about 73,000 clones, about 87% recorded once. The sample originates from a study of cytomegalovirus exposure and HLA in healthy donors. The CDR3 has 18 residues. This receptor was identified in a woman under 30 in good health and CMV-seropositive. This chain uses TRBV21-1 with TRBJ1-5; the D call in the table, TRBD1, was not verified against the DNA. TRBV21-1 is a pseudogene locus. The specimen was PBMCs. The CDR3 DNA sequence: TGTGCCAGCAGCCACCGGGACAGGGGAGCGGGGGAGTCTCAGCCCCAGCATTTT. Translated, it gives CASSHRDRGAGESQPQHF.